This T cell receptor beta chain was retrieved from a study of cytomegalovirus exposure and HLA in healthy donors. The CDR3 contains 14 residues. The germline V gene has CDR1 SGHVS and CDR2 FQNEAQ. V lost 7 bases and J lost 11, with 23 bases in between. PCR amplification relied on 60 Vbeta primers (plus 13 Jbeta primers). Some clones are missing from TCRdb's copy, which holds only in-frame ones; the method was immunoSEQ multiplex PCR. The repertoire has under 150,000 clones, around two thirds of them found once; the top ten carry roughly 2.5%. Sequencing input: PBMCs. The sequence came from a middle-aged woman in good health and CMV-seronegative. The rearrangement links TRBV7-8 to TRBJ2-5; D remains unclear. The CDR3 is CASNPDTVEGKQYF. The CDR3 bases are TGTGCCAGCAACCCAGACACGGTGGAAGGCAAGCAGTACTTC.